This T cell receptor beta chain is from a study of shared clonotypes between healthy human individuals. Study findings and constraints: When naive CD4 clonotypes were compared across a few donors, roughly 4.9% were shared.

A remark on this clone: Its antigen is unidentified. This CDR3 is also generated by other DNA sequences in the sample.

The CDR3 loop spans 12 amino acids. Germline CDR1 reads WNHNN; CDR2 reads SYGVQD (reference sequence). The V end was cut by 3 bases, the J end by 7 bases, with 7 bases between. Assay: immunoSEQ multiplex PCR; the TCRdb copy retains only in-frame clones and omits some. The table has around 340,000 clones, over 70% seen once; the top ten hold roughly 10%. This TCR was recovered from a man between 25 and 39 years old in good health. The chain joins TRBV10-1 to TRBJ2-1; D ambiguous. Input material: memory CD4+ T cells sorted from blood. The subset was: CD45RA-negative fraction. As DNA, the CDR3 is TGCGCCAGCAGTGACCCGAATAATGAGCAGTTCTTC. It specifies CASSDPNNEQFF.